Listed here is a single T cell receptor beta chain. Its antigen has not been determined. Base qualities are not at hand, and no much larger clone is one base apart. The data derive from a study of CD8+CD57+ T cells in acquired aplastic anemia listed by TCRdb under 2018. Regarding the complete study: A mean of around 3.3 ug of DNA, ranging from about 0.19 to 27.4 ug, was extracted from sorted CD4+ and CD8+ cells. Healthy donor samples averaged about 10 million reads for CD4+ and roughly 11 million for CD8+ cells. The paper's findings and limits, for the study overall: Between patients and healthy controls, no significant difference in CD8+ Simpson's diversity was found (P=0.060). Around 30 CD8+ CDR3 sequences were shared between patients and controls but appeared highly expressed in patients and within their immunodominant clones.

Genomic DNA served as template for TCR beta VDJ combination and CDR3 sequence profiling. TCR repertoire sequencing was run on an Illumina HiSeq 2000. Regarding the original processing steps: TRBV/TRBJ rearrangement plots, CDR3 size and DJ length profiles, and Simpson's diversity index were used to evaluate the repertoires. The immunodominant clone was defined as the most abundant DNA sequence in deep sequencing data. CDR3 amino acid sequences were screened for sharing across subjects and compared with published repertoires and the VDJdb database. The public reads were reanalyzed by TCRdb: fastp trimming at Q25, MiXCR alignment, in-frame beta chains only. Each entry is one CDR3 protein sequence, shown with its most common DNA and genes. The V and J calls were determined by TCRdb, not by the authors. The sample records 400,000 to 450,000 distinct CDR3 sequences, 65% to 75% of which are singletons. The ten top clones hold 3.5% to 4.5% of the sample.

Cut back by 4 bases and 0 bases, the V and J ends lie 16 bases apart. The CDR3 runs 16 residues from the cysteine to the phenylalanine. Only CDR3 DNA remains: 48 bases, in frame from the first base. Reading the germline V gene gives CDR1 SGDLS and CDR2 YYNGEE. The study deep-sequenced TCR repertoires of sorted CD4+ and CD8+ blood T cells from severe aplastic anemia patients and healthy subjects. Ficoll-Paque density gradient centrifugation was used to isolate peripheral blood mononuclear cells. CD4+ and CD8+ T cells were sorted by FACS or magnetic beads before DNA extraction. The V and J genes are TRBV9 and TRBJ1-1; the best D guess is TRBD1, with 5 bases matching. Specimen: sorted CD4+, CD8+, or CD8+CD57+ T cells (not recorded which) from PBMCs. The source of this sequence is a human donor in good health, serving as a control. In nucleotide form, the sequence is TGTGCCAGCAGCTCACGGTCGGCAGGGATGAACACTGAAGCTTTCTTT. Its protein reads: CASSSRSAGMNTEAFF. Supplemented by the reference TRBV9 and TRBJ1-1 proteins around the CDR3, the complete variable domain is DSGVTQTPKHLITATGQRVTLRCSPRSGDLSVYWYQQSLDQGLQFLIQYYNGEERAKGNILERFSAQQFPDLHSELNLSSLELGDSALYFCASSSRSAGMNTEAFFGQGTRLTVV.